This T cell receptor (beta chain) was identified during a study of control samples from healthy donors and cancer patients. The table came from immunoSEQ multiplex PCR; TCRdb's copy has only in-frame clones and leaves some out. The table records about 270,000 clones, roughly four fifths of them present only once. V was shortened by 10 bases and J by 7 bases, with 29 bases between the two germline ends. The CDR3 is made up of 16 amino acids. Germline CDR1 reads SNHLY; CDR2 reads FYNNEI. This TCR was recovered from an older woman with lung cancer. The sample taken for sequencing was PBMCs. This chain connects TRBV2 to TRBJ2-7; TRBD1 might be the D (7 bases). Here the CDR3 DNA reads TGTGCCATTCGACGCGGTGGAGGGGGCTACGTGGAGGAGCAGTACTTC. Protein sequence: CAIRRGGGGYVEEQYF.